The 10 T cell receptor beta chains presented below share a single source sample, sequenced in a study of graft-versus-host responses after intestinal transplantation. Produced via immunoSEQ multiplex PCR; TCRdb's table is partial and in-frame only. The table lists about 100,000 clones, 87% of them singletons. Their specific antigens are unknown. The source material was unstimulated CD4+ T cells sorted from spleen or lymph node cells, sampled before intestinal transplant. The receptors originated from a human donor who received an intestinal transplant.

The rearrangement joins TRBV7-7 to TRBJ2-5; 9 positions match TRBD2. After removal of 5 bases from V and 5 bases from J, the junction contained 6 bases not matched to a gene. This CDR3 has 14 residues. Germline CDR1 SSHAT, CDR2 FNYEAQ (reference sequence). Written as DNA, the CDR3 is TGTGCCAGCAGCATACTAGCGGGTTGGGAGACCCAGTACTTC. Protein product: CASSILAGWETQYF.

This clone was detected only once. The rearrangement links TRBV5-1 to TRBJ2-7; 9 nucleotides line up with TRBD2. The V gene end was trimmed by 0 bases and the J gene end by 3 bases; junction bases not matched to a gene: 1. The CDR3 extends over 14 amino acids. From germline, CDR1 is SGHRS and CDR2 YFSETQ. The CDR3 here is CASSLASGNYEQYF. CDR3 sequence (DNA): TGCGCCAGCAGCTTGGCTAGCGGGAACTACGAGCAGTACTTC.

The chain combines TRBV4-1 with TRBJ2-5, with 10 bases identical to TRBD1. V was pared by 4 bases and J by 3 bases, with 17 bases of the junction left unmatched. CDR1 MGHRA and CDR2 YSYEKL come from the germline V gene. The CDR3 is 19 residues long. CDR3 in amino acids: CASSPRDRGFRGRKETQYF. The CDR3 DNA follows: TGCGCCAGCAGCCCCCGGGACAGGGGTTTTCGGGGGAGAAAAGAGACCCAGTACTTC.

The chain recombines TRBV29-1 with TRBJ1-2; no definite D call. The CDR3 spans 13 residues. Trimming removed 4 bases at V and 2 bases at J, with 11 bases between. Germline V gene data show CDR1 as SQVTM and CDR2 as ANQGSEA. The CDR3 loop is CSVVLAANYGYTF. CDR3 bases: TGCAGCGTTGTTTTGGCAGCCAACTATGGCTACACCTTC.

The chain uses TRBV21-1 and TRBJ2-3. TRBV21-1 is recorded as a pseudogene. This CDR3 has 13 residues. This CDR3 reads CASSNHLTDTQYF. As DNA, the CDR3 is TGTGCCAGCAGCAATCATCTCACAGATACGCAGTATTTT.

The chain couples TRBV11-3 to TRBJ2-4, with 10 bases lining up with TRBD1. The CDR3 has 18 residues. V lost 1 base and J lost 0; bases outside the gene matches: 6. Germline V gene lookup returns CDR1 SGHNT and CDR2 YENEEA. The CDR3 nucleotides are TGTGCCAGCAGCTTAGGGACGGGACAGGGGAAAGCCAAAAACATTCAGTACTTC. It yields the protein CASSLGTGQGKAKNIQYF.

The chain couples TRBV12-5 to TRBJ2-3; D ambiguous. Germline assignment: CDR1 LGHNT and CDR2 FRNRAP. This CDR3 has 14 amino acids. The V and J ends lost 7 bases and 2 bases respectively, with 13 bases between them. CDR3 amino acids: CASALIGHTDTQYF. CDR3 in DNA: TGTGCTAGTGCCTTGATAGGTCACACAGATACGCAGTATTTT.

This clone was found a few times. This chain links TRBV5-4 with TRBJ2-3; 8 nucleotides align to TRBD2. CDR1 and CDR2 from the germline V gene are SGHNT and YYREEE (reference sequence). This CDR3 is built from 16 residues. J lost 0 bases, V lost 4 bases, and 7 bases had no gene match. The CDR3 loop reads CASSPGLDHSTDTQYF. As DNA, the CDR3 is TGTGCCAGCAGCCCGGGACTAGACCATAGCACAGATACGCAGTATTTT.

In this sample, this clone turned up a few times. V and J are TRBV6-5 and TRBJ2-3, with 8 bases that match TRBD2. With V trimmed by 6 bases and J by 2 bases, 4 bases remained unmatched. CDR3 length: 14 residues. CDR1 is MNHEY and CDR2 is SVGAGI in the germline V gene. CDR3 bases: TGTGCCAGCAGCCACGGGGGGGTCACAGATACGCAGTATTTT. Translated: CASSHGGVTDTQYF.

This rearrangement joins TRBV30 to TRBJ2-3; D possibly corresponds to TRBD2 (6 bases). From germline, CDR1 is GTSNPN and CDR2 SVGIG (reference sequence). This CDR3 spans 14 amino acids. Trimming left V 3 bases short and J 6 bases short, with 16 bases between. CDR3 loop: CAWRGGGALDTQYF. The CDR3 coding sequence is TGTGCCTGGAGGGGGGGTGGCGCTTTGGATACGCAGTATTTT.